This TCR beta chain emerged from a study of blood T cells in healthy people across ages. A second PCR, run for 7 to 11 cycles, used a sample-barcoded 5' primer plus a J-beta primer mix. Each cDNA molecule was tagged by a template-switch adaptor with 12 random nucleotides. Each CDR3 protein gets one entry after TCRdb re-called the 5' RACE reads with MiXCR. The sample includes about 1,500,000 distinct CDR3 sequences, about 40% of them seen just once. This clonotype was seen a handful of times. This sequence was found in a woman between 18 and 29 years old in good health. Sequences were obtained from blood.

The CDR3, as DNA: TGTGCCAGCAGCCCCGGACAGAATTATAATTCACCCCTCCACTTT. This sequence encodes CASSPGQNYNSPLHF. The rearrangement joins TRBV9 to TRBJ1-6; D may be TRBD1 (6 bases). Germline V gene lookup returns CDR1 SGDLS and CDR2 YYNGEE. The germline V and J ends were trimmed by 4 bases and 4 bases, with 12 bases remaining between them. The CDR3 contains 15 residues.